This TCR beta chain was documented in a study of CXCR3-negative and CXCR3-positive naive CD8 T cells. As to this clonotype: The antigen is not known.

This CDR3 is 15 amino acids long. Germline V gives CDR1 MDHEN, CDR2 SYDVKM. Findings and caveats of the study: For CXCR3-positive naive cells, TRB CDR3s were more hydrophobic than those of CXCR3-negative naive cells.

The study made its TRB cDNA libraries by 5' RACE, adding UMI labels. TCRdb reanalyzed the 5' RACE reads, giving one entry per CDR3 protein sequence and no DNA. The table for this sample gives around 63,000 distinct CDR3 sequences. The source is a human donor in good health. Some clones in this sample may be carry-over from other donors' samples. Sequenced input: naive CXCR3+ CD8+ T cells from blood. Subset: CD45RO-CCR7+CD27+CD95- naive CD8+ T cells expressing CXCR3 (TNR3+). The V and J genes are TRBV28 and TRBJ2-2; absent DNA, TCRdb's TRBD1 call cannot be checked. The CDR3 here is CASRLGGGYTGELFF.